This TCR delta chain emerged from a study of gammadelta T cells in human blood. Germline assignment: CDR1 GEAIGNYY and CDR2 EKD. The CDR3 sequence is 16 residues long. Only a few counts were recorded for this clone. A far bigger clonotype differs at one base, so this is likely a read error. The identical CDR3 is also encoded by other nucleotide sequences in the sample. TCRdb fed the RT-PCR reads to CATT. In the table there are about 1,000 delta-chain clones, 34% of which are singletons. The chain combines TRDV2 with TRDJ1; 13 nucleotides line up with TRDD3. This TCR was sampled from a human donor. Sequenced sample: Vgamma9Vdelta2 gamma-delta T cells from infant blood. CDR3 residues: CACDILGDTHTDKLIF. The CDR3 coding sequence is TGTGCCTGTGACATACTGGGGGATACGCACACCGATAAACTCATATTT.